This is a list of T cell receptor beta chains from one sample in a study of cytomegalovirus exposure and HLA in healthy donors. Profiled with immunoSEQ multiplex PCR; TCRdb holds only in-frame clones, not every one. The sample lists about 150,000 clones, 70% to 80% occurring once. Sequencing was carried out using PBMCs. The receptors were gathered from a woman aged 40 to 55 in good health and CMV-seronegative. Both conserved end residues are part of each CDR3. The D gene is left open where the match is weak.

V: TRBV4-2; J: TRBJ2-3; D: TRBD1; DNA: TGTGCCAGCAGCCAAGAGGGACAGGGCGACGATACGCAGTATTTT; CDR3: CASSQEGQGDDTQYF
V: TRBV28; J: TRBJ2-2; D: .; DNA: TGTGCCAGCAGTTTGACAGGCACCGGGGAGCTGTTTTTT; CDR3: CASSLTGTGELFF
V: TRBV5-1; J: TRBJ2-7; D: TRBD2; DNA: TGCGCCAGCAGCTCCGAAGGAGGACTAGTTTTAAACGAGCAGTACTTC; CDR3: CASSSEGGLVLNEQYF
V: TRBV28; J: TRBJ2-7; D: TRBD1; DNA: TGTGCCAGCAGTCCACCGGGACAGGGAGACTACGAGCAGTACTTC; CDR3: CASSPPGQGDYEQYF
V: TRBV27; J: TRBJ2-7; D: TRBD1; DNA: TGTGCCAGCAGCTGGGGGCAGGGGGCATGGGAGCAGTACTTC; CDR3: CASSWGQGAWEQYF
V: TRBV4-3; J: TRBJ1-2; D: .; DNA: TGCGCCAGCAGCCAAGAGTCGGGGGGGTATGGCTACACCTTC; CDR3: CASSQESGGYGYTF
V: TRBV7-6; J: TRBJ2-7; D: TRBD2; DNA: TGTGCCAGCAGCGCGAAAGCGGGACTCCGGTACGAGCAGTACTTC; CDR3: CASSAKAGLRYEQYF
V: TRBV19; J: TRBJ2-7; D: TRBD2; DNA: TGTGCCAGTAGCCCTCCGGGACTAGCGGTCTACGAGCAGTACTTC; CDR3: CASSPPGLAVYEQYF
V: TRBV6-1; J: TRBJ2-2; D: .; DNA: TGTGCCAGCAGGGAACGAGACGGGGAGTCGACCGGGGAGCTGTTTTTT; CDR3: CASRERDGESTGELFF
V: TRBV5-5; J: TRBJ1-2; D: TRBD1; DNA: TGTGCCAGCAGTCCCCAGGGGGCGGTGCTCTATGGCTACACCTTC; CDR3: CASSPQGAVLYGYTF
V: TRBV28; J: TRBJ2-7; D: .; DNA: TGTGCCAGCAGTTTCCCTCAGGGGTACGAGCAGTACTTC; CDR3: CASSFPQGYEQYF
V: TRBV9; J: TRBJ2-7; D: TRBD1; DNA: TGTGCCAGCAGCCCGGGACAGACCTACGAGCAGTACTTC; CDR3: CASSPGQTYEQYF
V: TRBV28; J: TRBJ2-1; D: TRBD2; DNA: TGTGCCAGTGGACTAAGCGGGAGTGTCTCCTACAATGAGCAGTTCTTC; CDR3: CASGLSGSVSYNEQFF
V: TRBV30; J: TRBJ2-7; D: .; DNA: TGTGCCTGGAGTGTACTTGTAAAGAGGGAGTATTCTTATGAGCAGTACTTC; CDR3: CAWSVLVKREYSYEQYF
V: TRBV7-8; J: TRBJ1-2; D: .; DNA: TGTGCCAGCAGCTTAGATCGAGGGACTGGGGGGGGCTACACCTTC; CDR3: CASSLDRGTGGGYTF
V: TRBV5-6; J: TRBJ2-7; D: TRBD1; DNA: TGTGCCAGCGGATTGCCGACAGGGGCCCTCTACGAGCAGTACTTC; CDR3: CASGLPTGALYEQYF
V: TRBV4-1; J: TRBJ2-3; D: .; DNA: TGCGCCAGCAGCCAAGATACTAGCTCGCAGTATTTT; CDR3: CASSQDTSSQYF